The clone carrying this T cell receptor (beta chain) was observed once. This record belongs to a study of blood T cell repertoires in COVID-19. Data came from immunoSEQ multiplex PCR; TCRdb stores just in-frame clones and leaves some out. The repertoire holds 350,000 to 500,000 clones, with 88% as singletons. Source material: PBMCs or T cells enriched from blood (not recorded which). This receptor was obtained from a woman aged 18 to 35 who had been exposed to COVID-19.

The CDR3 DNA sequence: TGTGCCAGTAGTATTACAGGGGCGGACACTGAAGCTTTCTTT. This encodes CASSITGADTEAFF. The chain links TRBV19 to TRBJ1-1; 7 bases are shared with TRBD1. From germline, CDR1 is LNHDA and CDR2 SQIVND (reference sequence). The CDR3 has 14 amino acids. After removal of 3 bases from V and 3 bases from J, the junction contained 4 bases not matched to a gene.